The next 15 T cell receptor beta chains were all read from a single sample in a study of blood T cell repertoires in COVID-19. Using immunoSEQ multiplex PCR, the repertoire was profiled, and TCRdb retains in-frame clones only, with some absent. The table records fewer than 70,000 clones, about 82% of them present only once. The specimen sequenced was peripheral blood. Receptors originate from a man aged 50 or older with acute or convalescent COVID-19.

This chain connects TRBV5-1 to TRBJ2-3; D is possibly TRBD2 (6 bases). The germline V gene encodes CDR1 SGHRS and CDR2 YFSETQ. The germline V and J ends were trimmed by 0 bases and 2 bases, with 16 bases remaining between them. The CDR3 spans 17 residues. The CDR3 spells CASSLGWGGESTDTQYF. The DNA of the CDR3 is TGCGCCAGCAGCTTGGGATGGGGCGGGGAATCCACAGATACGCAGTATTTT.

This chain uses TRBV28 with TRBJ1-1; TRBD1 aligns across 8 bases. J gave up 0 bases and V 11 bases, and 17 bases lay outside the gene matches. The length of the CDR3 is 17 residues. Germline V gene sequence: CDR1 MDHEN, CDR2 SYDVKM. As DNA, the CDR3 is TGTGCCTCGGAGGGTAGGGACAGGCTCCCAATGAACACTGAAGCTTTCTTT. Its translation is CASEGRDRLPMNTEAFF.

The chain couples TRBV7-8 to TRBJ2-5; 10 nucleotides align to TRBD2. Losses at the gene ends were 4 bases for V and 1 base for J; bases not matched to a gene: 9. Germline CDR1 is SGHVS and CDR2 is FQNEAQ. The CDR3 runs 17 residues. The DNA of the CDR3 is TGTGCCAGCAGCTGGCCCCCTAGCGGGGGCCTCCAAGAGACCCAGTACTTC. It yields the protein CASSWPPSGGLQETQYF.

The V call is TRBV5-1, the J call TRBJ2-2; 7 bases align to TRBD2. Germline V lookup: CDR1 SGHRS, CDR2 YFSETQ. V trimming: 0 bases; J trimming: 5 bases; junction bases outside the gene matches: 7. The CDR3 is 16 amino acids. The CDR3 bases are TGCGCCAGCAGCTTGGGTGGCGGCGGGGGAACCGGGGAGCTGTTTTTT. It specifies CASSLGGGGGTGELFF.

This chain joins TRBV11-2 and TRBJ2-7; 11 bases align to TRBD2. V was clipped by 6 bases and J by 5 bases; unmatched bases: 9. The CDR3 totals 15 residues. Germline V gene data show CDR1 as SGHAT and CDR2 as FQNNGV. CDR3 in DNA: TGTGCCAGCAGTCGCTATAGCGGGGGGGCAAACGAGCAGTACTTC. As protein: CASSRYSGGANEQYF.

V gene TRBV27 combines with J gene TRBJ1-1; no clear D. The CDR3 covers 12 residues. The V end was cut by 5 bases, the J end by 4 bases, with 8 bases between. Germline CDR1 MNHEY, CDR2 SMNVEV (reference sequence). CDR3 region: CASSVEGTEAFF. As DNA, the CDR3 is TGTGCCAGCAGTGTAGAGGGCACTGAAGCTTTCTTT.

V gene TRBV9 combines with J gene TRBJ2-5; maybe TRBD2 (6 bases). The germline CDR1 and CDR2 sequences are SGDLS and YYNGEE. The CDR3 runs to 14 residues. V lost 0 bases, J lost 5 bases, and 11 bases lay in between. The CDR3: CASSVDSGGETQYF. CDR3 nucleotide sequence: TGTGCCAGCAGCGTAGATAGCGGCGGGGAGACCCAGTACTTC.

CDR3 residues: CASSLGRGPTNEKLFF. CDR3 nucleotide sequence: TGTGCCAGCAGCTTGGGCAGGGGCCCAACTAATGAAAAACTGTTTTTT. This chain joins TRBV7-2 and TRBJ1-4; a possible D gene is TRBD1 (6 bases). CDR3 length: 16 residues. V shed 3 bases and J shed 0 bases, with 11 bases lying between them. CDR1 SGHTA and CDR2 FQGNSA come from the germline V gene.

This clone was recorded once. This chain uses TRBV6-5 with TRBJ2-7; D is perhaps TRBD2 (5 bases). The V end lost 7 bases, the J end lost 2 bases, and 15 bases lay between the germline ends. Germline CDR1 and CDR2: MNHEY and SVGAGI. This CDR3 is 14 amino acids long. This CDR3 is CASMPASIPYEQYF. The CDR3 DNA follows: TGTGCCAGCATGCCCGCTAGCATCCCCTACGAGCAGTACTTC.

The chain uses TRBV4-1 and TRBJ1-5; D unclear. Germline V gene sequence: CDR1 MGHRA, CDR2 YSYEKL. V was pared by 0 bases and J by 5 bases, with 11 bases between. This CDR3 contains 15 residues. CDR3 in amino acids: CASSQDDTGYQPQHF. The CDR3 DNA reads as TGCGCCAGCAGCCAAGATGATACGGGTTATCAGCCCCAGCATTTT.

V usage is TRBV21-1 and J usage is TRBJ1-1; no DNA check was done on the table's D call, TRBD1. TRBV21-1 is listed as a pseudogene. The CDR3 length is 15 residues. As DNA, the CDR3 is TGTGCCAGCAGCAATGAGGGACAAGAGAACACTGAAGCTTTCTTT. This gives the protein CASSNEGQENTEAFF.

The chain combines TRBV19 with TRBJ1-1; 7 nucleotides agree with TRBD1. V shed 5 bases, J shed 7 bases, and the junction held 13 bases outside the gene matches. The germline V gene encodes CDR1 LNHDA and CDR2 SQIVND (reference sequence). CDR3 size: 15 residues. In nucleotides, the CDR3 is TGTGCCAGTAGTGCCGGACAGGATAATTTAGGTGAAGCTTTCTTT. Encoded protein: CASSAGQDNLGEAFF. The full variable domain, rest sourced from reference TRBV19 and TRBJ1-1, is DGGITQSPKYLFRKEGQNVTLSCEQNLNHDAMYWYRQDPGQGLRLIYYSQIVNDFQKGDIAEGYSVSREKKESFPLTVTSAQKNPTAFYLCASSAGQDNLGEAFFGQGTRLTVV.

This clone is judged medium-sized. The V call is TRBV2, the J call TRBJ2-3, with TRBD2 matching over 10 bases. J gave up 7 bases and V 5 bases, and 12 bases lay outside the gene matches. CDR3 length equals 16 residues. Germline CDR1 and CDR2: SNHLY and FYNNEI. CDR3 in amino acids: CASSIAGGPSSYTQYF. The CDR3 DNA follows: TGTGCCAGCAGTATAGCGGGGGGACCCTCCTCTTATACGCAGTATTTT. Full variable domain (remainder filled in from reference TRBV2 and TRBJ2-3): EPEVTQTPSHQVTQMGQEVILRCVPISNHLYFYWYRQILGQKVEFLVSFYNNEISEKSEIFDDQFSVERPDGSNFTLKIRSTKLEDSAMYFCASSIAGGPSSYTQYFGPGTRLTVL.

This clone was observed a single time. The V call is TRBV2, the J call TRBJ1-5; D may be TRBD1 (5 bases). Germline assignment: CDR1 SNHLY and CDR2 FYNNEI. The ends were cut back, 8 bases at V and 5 bases at J, with 13 bases in the middle. The CDR3 loop spans 13 amino acids. The CDR3 DNA is TGTGCCAGCCAGCGACAGCCTGATCAGCCCCAGCATTTT. It codes for CASQRQPDQPQHF.

The chain recombines TRBV5-6 with TRBJ2-3; D unresolved. There are 14 residues in the CDR3. Trimming stripped 2 bases from V and 4 bases from J, with 11 bases between. The germline V gene has CDR1 SGHDT and CDR2 YYEEEE. CDR3 nucleotide sequence: TGTGCCAGCAGCTTAAGTGGAGTTGCAGATACGCAGTATTTT. This gives the protein CASSLSGVADTQYF.